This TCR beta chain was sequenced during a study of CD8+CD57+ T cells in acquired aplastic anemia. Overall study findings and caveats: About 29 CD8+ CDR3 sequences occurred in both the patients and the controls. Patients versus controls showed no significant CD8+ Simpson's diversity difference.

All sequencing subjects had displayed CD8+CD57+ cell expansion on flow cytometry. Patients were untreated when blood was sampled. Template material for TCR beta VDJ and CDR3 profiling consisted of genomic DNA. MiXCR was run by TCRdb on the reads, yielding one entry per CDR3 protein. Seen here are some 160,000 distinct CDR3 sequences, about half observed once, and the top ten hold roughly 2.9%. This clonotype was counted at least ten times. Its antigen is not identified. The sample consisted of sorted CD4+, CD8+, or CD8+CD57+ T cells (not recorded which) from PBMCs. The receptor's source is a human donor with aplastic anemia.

The CDR3 is CASSTTGGAYNEQFF. The CDR3, as DNA: TGTGCCAGCAGCACTACAGGGGGCGCCTACAATGAGCAGTTCTTC. V and J are TRBV12-3 or TRBV12-4 and TRBJ2-1, with 9 nucleotides matching TRBD1. The CDR3 runs 15 residues. V was pared by 6 bases and J by 2 bases, with 5 bases of the junction left unmatched.